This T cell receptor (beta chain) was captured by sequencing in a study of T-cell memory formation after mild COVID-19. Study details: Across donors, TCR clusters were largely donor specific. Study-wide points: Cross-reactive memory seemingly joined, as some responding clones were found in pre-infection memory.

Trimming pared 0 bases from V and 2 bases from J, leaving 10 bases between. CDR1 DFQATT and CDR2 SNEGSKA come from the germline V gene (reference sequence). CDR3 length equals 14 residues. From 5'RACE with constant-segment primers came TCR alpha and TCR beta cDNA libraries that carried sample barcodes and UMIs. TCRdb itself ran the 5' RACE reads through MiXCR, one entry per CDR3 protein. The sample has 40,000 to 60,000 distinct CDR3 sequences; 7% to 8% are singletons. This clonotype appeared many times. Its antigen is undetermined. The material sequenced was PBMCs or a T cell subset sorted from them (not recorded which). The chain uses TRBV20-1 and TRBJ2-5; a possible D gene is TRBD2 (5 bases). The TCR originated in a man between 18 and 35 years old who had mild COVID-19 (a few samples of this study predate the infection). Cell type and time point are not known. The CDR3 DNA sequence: TGCAGTGCTAGAGATGAGGGATCTCAAGAGACCCAGTACTTC. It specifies CSARDEGSQETQYF.